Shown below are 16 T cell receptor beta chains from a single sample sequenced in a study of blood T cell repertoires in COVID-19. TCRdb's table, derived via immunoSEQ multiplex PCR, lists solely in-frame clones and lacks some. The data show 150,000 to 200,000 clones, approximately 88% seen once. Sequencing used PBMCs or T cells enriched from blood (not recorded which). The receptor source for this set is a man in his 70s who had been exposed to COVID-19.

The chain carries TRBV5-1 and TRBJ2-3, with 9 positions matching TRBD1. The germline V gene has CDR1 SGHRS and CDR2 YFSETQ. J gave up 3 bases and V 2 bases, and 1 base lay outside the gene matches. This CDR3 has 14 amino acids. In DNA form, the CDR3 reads TGCGCCAGCAGCTTAGGGACAGGGACAGATACGCAGTATTTT. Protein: CASSLGTGTDTQYF.

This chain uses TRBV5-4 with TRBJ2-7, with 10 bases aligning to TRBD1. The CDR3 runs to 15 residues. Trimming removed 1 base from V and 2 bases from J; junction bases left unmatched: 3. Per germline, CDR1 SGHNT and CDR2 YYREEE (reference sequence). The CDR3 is CASSLHGTGAYEQYF. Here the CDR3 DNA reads TGTGCCAGCAGCTTGCATGGGACAGGGGCCTACGAGCAGTACTTC.

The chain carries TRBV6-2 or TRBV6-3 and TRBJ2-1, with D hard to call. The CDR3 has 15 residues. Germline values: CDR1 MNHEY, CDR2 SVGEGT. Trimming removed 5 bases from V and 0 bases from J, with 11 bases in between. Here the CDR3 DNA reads TGTGCCAGCAGTGACTTAGAGAGCTCCTACAATGAGCAGTTCTTC. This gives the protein CASSDLESSYNEQFF.

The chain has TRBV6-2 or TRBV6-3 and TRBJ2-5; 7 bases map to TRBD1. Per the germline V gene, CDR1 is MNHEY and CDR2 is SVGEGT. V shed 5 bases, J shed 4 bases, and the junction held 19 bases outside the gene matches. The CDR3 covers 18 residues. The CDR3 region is CASSPFTTGAQRRETQYF. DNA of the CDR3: TGTGCCAGCAGTCCGTTTACAACAGGGGCCCAGCGGCGAGAGACCCAGTACTTC.

The CDR3 nucleotides are TGTGCCAGCAGCCCCCCCACAGGGAAAGGCTACACCTTC. This encodes CASSPPTGKGYTF. V gene TRBV7-9 combines with J gene TRBJ1-2; D possibly corresponds to TRBD1 (6 bases). Germline V gene data show CDR1 as SEHNR and CDR2 as FQNEAQ (reference sequence). The V end was cut by 5 bases, the J end by 8 bases, with 15 bases between. This CDR3 has 13 amino acids.

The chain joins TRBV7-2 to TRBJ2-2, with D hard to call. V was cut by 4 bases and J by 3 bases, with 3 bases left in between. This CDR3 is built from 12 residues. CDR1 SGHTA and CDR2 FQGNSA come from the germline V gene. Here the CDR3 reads CASSSYTGELFF. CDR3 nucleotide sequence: TGTGCCAGCAGCTCCTACACCGGGGAGCTGTTTTTT.

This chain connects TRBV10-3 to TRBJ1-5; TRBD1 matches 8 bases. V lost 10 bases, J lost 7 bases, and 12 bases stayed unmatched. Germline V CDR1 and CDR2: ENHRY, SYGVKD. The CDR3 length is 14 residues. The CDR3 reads CATTGTGDRQPQHF. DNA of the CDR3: TGTGCCACCACGGGGACAGGAGACAGGCAGCCCCAGCATTTT.

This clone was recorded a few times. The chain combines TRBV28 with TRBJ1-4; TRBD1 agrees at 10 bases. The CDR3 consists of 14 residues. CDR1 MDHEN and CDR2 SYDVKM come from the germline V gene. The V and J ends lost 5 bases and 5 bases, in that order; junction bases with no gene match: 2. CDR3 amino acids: CASSGTGVNEKLFF. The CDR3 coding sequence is TGTGCCAGCAGTGGGACAGGGGTGAATGAAAAACTGTTTTTT. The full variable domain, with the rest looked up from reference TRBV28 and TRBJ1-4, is DVKVTQSSRYLVKRTGEKVFLECVQDMDHENMFWYRQDPGLGLRLIYFSYDVKMKEKGDIPEGYSVSREKKERFSLILESASTNQTSMYLCASSGTGVNEKLFFGSGTQLSVL.

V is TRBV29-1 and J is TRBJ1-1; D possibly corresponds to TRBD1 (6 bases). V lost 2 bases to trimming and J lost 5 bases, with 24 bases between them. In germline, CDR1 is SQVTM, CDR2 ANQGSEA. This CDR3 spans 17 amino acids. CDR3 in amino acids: CSVERLGRGEGGTEAFF. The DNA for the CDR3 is TGCAGCGTTGAAAGGTTAGGGAGGGGGGAAGGTGGAACTGAAGCTTTCTTT.

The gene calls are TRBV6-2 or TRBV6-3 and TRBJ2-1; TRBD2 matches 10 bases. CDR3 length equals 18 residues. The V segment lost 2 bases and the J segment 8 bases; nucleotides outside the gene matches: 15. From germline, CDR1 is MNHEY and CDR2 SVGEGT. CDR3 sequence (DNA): TGTGCCAGCAGTTACAGGGGGTGGAGCGGGAGGGCCTATTATGAGCAGTTCTTC. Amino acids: CASSYRGWSGRAYYEQFF.

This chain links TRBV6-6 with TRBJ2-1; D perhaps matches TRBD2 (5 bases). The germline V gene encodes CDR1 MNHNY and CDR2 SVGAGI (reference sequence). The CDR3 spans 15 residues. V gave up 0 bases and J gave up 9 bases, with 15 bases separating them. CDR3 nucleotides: TGTGCCAGCAGTTACTCGGAGGCAACCGCCATTGAGCAGTTCTTC. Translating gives CASSYSEATAIEQFF.

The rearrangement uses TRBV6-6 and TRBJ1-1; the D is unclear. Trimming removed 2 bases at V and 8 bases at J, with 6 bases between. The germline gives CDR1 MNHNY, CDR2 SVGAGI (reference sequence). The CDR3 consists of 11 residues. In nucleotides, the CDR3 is TGTGCCAGCAGTTACCCGCGGGAAGCTTTCTTT. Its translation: CASSYPREAFF.

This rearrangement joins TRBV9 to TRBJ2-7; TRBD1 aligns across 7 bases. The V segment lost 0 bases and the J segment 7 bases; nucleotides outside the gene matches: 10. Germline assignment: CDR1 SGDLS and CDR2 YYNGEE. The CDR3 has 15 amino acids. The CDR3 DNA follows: TGTGCCAGCAGCGTAGGGGCAGGGGGTCCGGGAGAGCAGTACTTC. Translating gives CASSVGAGGPGEQYF.

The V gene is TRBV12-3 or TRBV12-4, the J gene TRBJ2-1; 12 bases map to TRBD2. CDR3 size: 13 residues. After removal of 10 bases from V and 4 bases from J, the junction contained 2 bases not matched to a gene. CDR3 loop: CATSGREYNEQFF. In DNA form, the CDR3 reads TGTGCCACTAGCGGGAGGGAATACAATGAGCAGTTCTTC.

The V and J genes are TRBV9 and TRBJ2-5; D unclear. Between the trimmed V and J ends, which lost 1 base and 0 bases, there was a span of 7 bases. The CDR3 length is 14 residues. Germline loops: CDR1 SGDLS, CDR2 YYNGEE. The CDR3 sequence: CASSVRRDQETQYF. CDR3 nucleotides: TGTGCCAGCAGCGTAAGACGGGACCAAGAGACCCAGTACTTC.

The CDR3 DNA reads TGTGCCAGCAGCCCCCGACAGGGATTAAGCAATCAGCCCCAGCATTTT. Translated, it gives CASSPRQGLSNQPQHF. The rearrangement uses TRBV5-8 and TRBJ1-5, with TRBD1 matching 7 bases. The CDR3 covers 16 residues. V shed 4 bases, J shed 1 base, and the junction held 8 bases outside the gene matches. CDR1 is SGHTS and CDR2 is YDEGEE in the germline V gene.